The 2 T cell receptor beta chains listed next were all sequenced from one sample in a study of T cell repertoires in cytomegalovirus infection. These TCRs' antigens remain unknown. TCRdb itself ran the reads through MiXCR, one entry per CDR3 protein. The data hold 900,000 to 950,000 distinct CDR3 sequences, with 30% to 40% observed a single time. Sequences were derived from cultured CD8+ T cells from PBMCs, sampled from culture after CMV antigen stimulation. All receptors come from a human donor in good health (CMV status not recorded). Some clones in this sample may be carry-over from other donors' samples.

The V and J genes are TRBV19 and TRBJ2-1; 9 nucleotides line up with TRBD1. The CDR3 loop spans 14 amino acids. Germline V gene sequence: CDR1 LNHDA, CDR2 SQIVND (reference sequence). J gave up 6 bases and V 3 bases, and 3 bases lay outside the gene matches. The DNA of the CDR3 is TGTGCCAGTAGTATCCGGGACAGGGTCAATGAGCAGTTCTTC. Translation gives CASSIRDRVNEQFF.

This clonotype showed up just a few times. The rearrangement joins TRBV14 to TRBJ1-2; D uncertain. Trimming removed 0 bases from V and 5 bases from J, with 13 bases in between. Germline CDR1 reads SGHDN; CDR2 reads FVKESK. The CDR3 has 15 residues. In nucleotides, the CDR3 is TGTGCCAGCAGCCAAGACGGAAGCTTACTGTATGGCTACACCTTC. Residues: CASSQDGSLLYGYTF.